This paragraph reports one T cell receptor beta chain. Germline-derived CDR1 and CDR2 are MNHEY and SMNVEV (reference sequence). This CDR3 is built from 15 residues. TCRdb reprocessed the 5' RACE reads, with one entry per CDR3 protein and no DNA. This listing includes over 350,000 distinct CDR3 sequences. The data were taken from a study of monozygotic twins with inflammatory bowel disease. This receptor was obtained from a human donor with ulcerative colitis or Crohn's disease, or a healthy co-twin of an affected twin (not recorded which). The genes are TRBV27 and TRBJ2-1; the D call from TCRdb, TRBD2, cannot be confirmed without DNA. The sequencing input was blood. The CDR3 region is CASTIAGGLGNEQFF.